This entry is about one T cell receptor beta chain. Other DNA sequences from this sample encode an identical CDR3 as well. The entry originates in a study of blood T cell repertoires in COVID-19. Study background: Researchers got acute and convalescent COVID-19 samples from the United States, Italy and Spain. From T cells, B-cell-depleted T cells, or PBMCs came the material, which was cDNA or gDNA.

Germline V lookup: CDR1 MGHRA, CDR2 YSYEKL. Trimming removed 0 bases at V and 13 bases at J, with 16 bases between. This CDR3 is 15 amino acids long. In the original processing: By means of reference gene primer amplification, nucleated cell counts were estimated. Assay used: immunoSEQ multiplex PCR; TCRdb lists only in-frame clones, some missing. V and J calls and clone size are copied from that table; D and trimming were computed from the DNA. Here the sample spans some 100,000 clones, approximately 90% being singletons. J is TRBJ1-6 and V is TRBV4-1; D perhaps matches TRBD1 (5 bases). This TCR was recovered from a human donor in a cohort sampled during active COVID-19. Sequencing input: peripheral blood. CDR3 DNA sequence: TGCGCCAGCAGCCAAGATCTGGGGCGGGGCTCGCCCCTCCACTTT. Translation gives CASSQDLGRGSPLHF.